Listed below are T cell receptor beta chains from one sample, sequenced in a study of CD8+ T cells in alopecia areata. Method: immunoSEQ multiplex PCR; TCRdb's copy keeps in-frame clones and lacks some. The table shows about 160,000 clones, with 65% occurring only once. The sequences come from CD4+ T cells sorted from blood, collected at week 4, from a patient treated with tofacitinib. The receptors shown here come from a human donor with alopecia areata. CDR3s leave out the opening cysteine and the closing phenylalanine or tryptophan. Size values are once, few and many counts, or a class for expanded clones, and some rows have none.

v_gene	abundance	CDR3aa
TRBV2	NA	ASSEFRVNGELF
TRBV30	NA	AWSVGGRGNIQY
TRBV30	few	AWSPVGQPQH
TRBV29-1	NA	SVVPGLDRNIQY
TRBV5-1	NA	ASSAEPLSRGSGETQY
TRBV2	NA	ASSGTSYNEQF
TRBV30	NA	AWSVIKGGGYT
TRBV2	NA	ASSSGAGFTEAF
TRBV11-2	NA	ASSLGTTGDTQY
TRBV29-1	NA	SAPLMGLAGITDTQY
TRBV5-6	NA	ASSRDRGRSPLH
TRBV7-2	NA	ASSLFSGGVETQY
TRBV30	few	AWSGRVTDTQY
TRBV7-3	once	ASSRPGLGHEQY
TRBV6-6	NA	ASSLTGGPYEQY
TRBV29-1	NA	SVEDGAGAGYT
TRBV30	NA	AWAAPGVWSEAF
TRBV2	few	ASSGAGALTDTQY
TRBV7-2	NA	ASRPGHFSETQY
TRBV30	NA	AWNSGAVSQPQH
TRBV29-1	NA	SVEGPLAGGSYNEQF
TRBV23-1	NA	ASSHGRTGVSYEQY
TRBV5-1	once	ASTAGDRYEQY
TRBV6-5	few	ASSKTGGGYT
TRBV7-2	NA	ASSFDRGTDTQY
TRBV15	once	ATSRGQGGEQY
TRBV5-1	NA	ASSPESPLATNEKLF
TRBV7-2	NA	ASSLGLSSGATDTQY
TRBV10-2	NA	ASRRTDVTGYNEQF
TRBV5-1	few	ASSLSRLDTQY
TRBV18	NA	ASSEASNEQY
TRBV5-6	NA	ASGKSSYEQY
TRBV27	few	ASRATGGSGYT
TRBV30	NA	AWSDRFNQPQH
TRBV6-6	NA	ASSYRLTYEQY
TRBV4-3	few	ASSQDMAYTGELF
TRBV9	NA	ASSVDDGVGYT
TRBV29-1	NA	SVVMRGSNQPQH
TRBV7-2	NA	ASSPGAPNTGELF
TRBV18	few	ASSPAGSNQPQH
TRBV7-2	NA	ASSLAGSVGSYGYT
TRBV6-1	NA	ASSEAPQLAVQETQY
TRBV5-1	NA	ASSLVLGANTGELF